One sample yielded the 9 T cell receptor beta chains listed below, sequenced in a study of CD8+ T cells in alopecia areata. The treatment is: oral pan-JAK inhibitor, 5-10 mg twice daily. Reverse transcription of extracted RNA yielded cDNA, which provided the sequencing template. The method was immunoSEQ multiplex PCR; TCRdb's version includes in-frame clones alone and lacks a portion of them. The sample carries roughly 180,000 clones, roughly 53% recorded once. The sequencing used CD8+ T cells sorted from blood, collected at week 24, from a patient treated with tofacitinib. The receptors originated from a human donor with alopecia areata.

Notes on this clone: The junction shows a germline mismatch at one end, possibly a read error. The rearrangement joins TRBV11-2 to TRBJ1-5; D is ambiguous. The length of the CDR3 is 15 residues. CDR1 is SGHAT, CDR2 FQNNGV, per germline. CDR3 in amino acids: CASSSERASHQPQHF. CDR3 nucleotides: TGCGCCAGCAGCTCCGAAAGGGCATCTCATCAGCCCCAGCATTTT.

This clone was observed a few times. CDR3: CAWESGQGAPYEQYF. Here the CDR3 DNA reads TGTGCCTGGGAATCGGGACAGGGGGCTCCCTACGAGCAGTACTTC. The genes are TRBV30 and TRBJ2-7; 12 nucleotides line up with TRBD1. The CDR3 is made up of 15 amino acids. V shed 5 bases and J 2 bases; nucleotides not matched to a gene: 7. Germline lookup yields CDR1 GTSNPN and CDR2 SVGIG (reference sequence).

This sequence joins TRBV13 and TRBJ1-2; 9 bases align to TRBD1. Trimming at V came to 2 bases and at J to 6 bases, leaving 7 bases not matched to a gene. Germline-derived CDR1 and CDR2 are PRHDT and FYEKMQ (reference sequence). The CDR3 sequence is 15 residues long. CDR3 nucleotide sequence: TGTGCCAGCAGCTTAAGAACAGGGGGCCCCCATGGCTACACCTTC. The encoded protein is CASSLRTGGPHGYTF.

To note about this clone: Other DNA sequences in the same sample also yield this CDR3. This chain uses TRBV5-6 with TRBJ2-7, with D uncertain. CDR1 SGHDT and CDR2 YYEEEE come from the germline V gene. V lost 4 bases and J lost 1, with 6 bases in between. This CDR3 is 12 amino acids long. CDR3 coding DNA: TGTGCCAGCAGCCCGGGTTCCTACGAGCAGTACTTC. Its protein product is CASSPGSYEQYF.

The chain couples TRBV2 to TRBJ2-7; D gene uncertain. Per germline, CDR1 SNHLY and CDR2 FYNNEI. V lost 11 bases to trimming and J lost 2 bases, with 13 bases between them. This CDR3 contains 12 residues. CDR3 region: CAVQLRAYEQYF. The CDR3 DNA reads TGTGCCGTCCAATTAAGAGCCTACGAGCAGTACTTC. Together with reference TRBV2 and TRBJ2-7, the CDR3 gives the full variable domain: EPEVTQTPSHQVTQMGQEVILRCVPISNHLYFYWYRQILGQKVEFLVSFYNNEISEKSEIFDDQFSVERPDGSNFTLKIRSTKLEDSAMYFCAVQLRAYEQYFGPGTRLTVT.

The chain joins TRBV27 to TRBJ1-1, with D possibly being TRBD1 (5 bases). This CDR3 contains 11 residues. Germline V gives CDR1 MNHEY, CDR2 SMNVEV (reference sequence). V lost 4 bases and J lost 8, with 8 bases in between. The CDR3 nucleotides read TGTGCCAGCAGTTGGCAGGGCGAAGCTTTCTTT. Protein product: CASSWQGEAFF.

This clone was observed a few times. The V call is TRBV6-1, the J call TRBJ2-3, with D maybe TRBD2 (5 bases). Trimming took 5 bases from V and 1 from J, leaving 10 bases between them. The CDR3 is 14 amino acids. Germline V gives CDR1 MNHNS, CDR2 SASEGT. The CDR3 coding sequence is TGTGCCAGCAGTTTCGACGGGGGCACAGATACGCAGTATTTT. Protein: CASSFDGGTDTQYF.

The DNA for the CDR3 is TGTGCCTGGAGCCCCGGGACCCTAGGCCCCATGAACACTGAAGCTTTCTTT. This encodes CAWSPGTLGPMNTEAFF. The V and J genes are TRBV30 and TRBJ1-1; D possibly corresponds to TRBD1 (5 bases). The CDR3 has 17 amino acids. V lost 3 bases to trimming and J lost 0 bases, with 20 bases between them. CDR1 GTSNPN and CDR2 SVGIG come from the germline V gene (reference sequence).

There are a few counts of this clone. V usage is TRBV7-9 and J usage is TRBJ2-2; the D call may be TRBD1 or TRBD2 (6 bases each). The CDR3 runs 14 residues. CDR1 SEHNR and CDR2 FQNEAQ come from the germline V gene (reference sequence). Deletions cut 8 bases from V and 1 base from J, with 11 bases between. The CDR3 is CASSGAMNTGELFF. CDR3 coding DNA: TGTGCCAGCTCGGGGGCCATGAACACCGGGGAGCTGTTTTTT. Looking up the rest from reference TRBV7-9 and TRBJ2-2 gives the full variable domain: DTGVSQNPRHKITKRGQNVTFRCDPISEHNRLYWYRQTLGQGPEFLTYFQNEAQLEKSRLLSDRFSAERPKGSFSTLEIQRTEQGDSAMYLCASSGAMNTGELFFGEGSRLTVL.